These T cell receptor beta chains were read from a single sample in a study of radiation and T cells in renal cell carcinoma. Some clones are missing from TCRdb's copy, which holds only in-frame ones; the method was immunoSEQ multiplex PCR. The table lists about 130,000 clones, about 88% of them singletons, with 4.5% to 7.5% in the top ten. The material was blood, obtained from a patient whose treatment included radiotherapy and nephrectomy. The source is a woman aged 65 to 85 with renal cell carcinoma. Both conserved end residues are part of each CDR3. The order of the fields is D gene, V gene, J gene, CDR3 length, clone size, CDR3 protein, CDR3 DNA. D genes are given only for firm matches. Clone size, where shown, is once, few, many, or a class for clones that have expanded.

D gene: -; V gene: TRBV9; J gene: TRBJ2-5; CDR3 length: 15; clone size: few; CDR3 protein: CASSPAGRGLETQYF; CDR3 DNA: TGTGCCAGCAGCCCCGCCGGGCGGGGATTGGAGACCCAGTACTTC
D gene: TRBD1; V gene: TRBV5-1; J gene: TRBJ2-1; CDR3 length: 12; clone size: few; CDR3 protein: CASSQPQGQQFF; CDR3 DNA: TGCGCCAGCAGTCAGCCACAGGGGCAGCAGTTCTTC
D gene: -; V gene: TRBV4-2; J gene: TRBJ1-3; CDR3 length: 13; clone size: few; CDR3 protein: CASSQAGRNTIYF; CDR3 DNA: TGTGCCAGCAGCCAAGCAGGGAGAAACACCATATATTTT
D gene: TRBD1; V gene: TRBV10-3; J gene: TRBJ2-7; CDR3 length: 15; clone size: -; CDR3 protein: CAISESGRGPYEQYF; CDR3 DNA: TGTGCCATCAGTGAGTCCGGCAGGGGGCCCTACGAGCAGTACTTC
D gene: TRBD2; V gene: TRBV4-1; J gene: TRBJ2-6; CDR3 length: 18; clone size: -; CDR3 protein: CASSQTSAPSSGANVLTF; CDR3 DNA: TGCGCCAGCAGCCAAACTAGCGCGCCCAGCTCTGGGGCCAACGTCCTGACTTTC
D gene: -; V gene: TRBV6-1; J gene: TRBJ2-7; CDR3 length: 12; clone size: -; CDR3 protein: CASREGGYEQYF; CDR3 DNA: TGTGCCAGCAGGGAGGGCGGCTACGAGCAGTACTTC
D gene: -; V gene: TRBV6-6; J gene: TRBJ2-3; CDR3 length: 14; clone size: -; CDR3 protein: CASSYSAGADTQYF; CDR3 DNA: TGTGCCAGCAGTTACTCTGCGGGGGCCGATACGCAGTATTTT
D gene: TRBD2; V gene: TRBV10-3; J gene: TRBJ2-1; CDR3 length: 13; clone size: -; CDR3 protein: CAIRASGANEQFF; CDR3 DNA: TGTGCCATCAGGGCTAGCGGGGCCAATGAGCAGTTCTTC
D gene: -; V gene: TRBV30; J gene: TRBJ1-2; CDR3 length: 15; clone size: -; CDR3 protein: CAWSVSLDGNYGYTF; CDR3 DNA: TGTGCCTGGAGTGTGAGCCTGGACGGTAACTATGGCTACACCTTC
D gene: TRBD2; V gene: TRBV19; J gene: TRBJ2-3; CDR3 length: 17; clone size: once; CDR3 protein: CASSIEGLAGATDTQYF; CDR3 DNA: TGTGCCAGTAGTATAGAGGGCCTAGCGGGTGCCACAGATACGCAGTATTTT
D gene: TRBD1; V gene: TRBV7-2; J gene: TRBJ1-2; CDR3 length: 17; clone size: -; CDR3 protein: CASSSRTGTRAAYGYTF; CDR3 DNA: TGTGCCAGCAGCTCCCGGACAGGCACCAGGGCGGCATATGGCTACACCTTC
D gene: -; V gene: TRBV5-1; J gene: TRBJ2-5; CDR3 length: 13; clone size: few; CDR3 protein: CASSATGSETQYF; CDR3 DNA: TGCGCCAGCAGCGCCACAGGGTCTGAGACCCAGTACTTC
D gene: TRBD1; V gene: TRBV7-2; J gene: TRBJ2-7; CDR3 length: 12; clone size: -; CDR3 protein: CASSATGFEQYF; CDR3 DNA: TGTGCCAGCAGCGCGACAGGGTTCGAGCAGTACTTC
D gene: TRBD1; V gene: TRBV19; J gene: TRBJ2-1; CDR3 length: 14; clone size: -; CDR3 protein: CASSITSGGGEMFF; CDR3 DNA: TGTGCCAGTAGTATCACATCAGGGGGCGGCGAAATGTTCTTC
D gene: -; V gene: TRBV7-2; J gene: TRBJ1-1; CDR3 length: 13; clone size: -; CDR3 protein: CASSPVKKSKAFF; CDR3 DNA: TGTGCCAGCAGCCCAGTTAAGAAATCAAAAGCTTTCTTT
D gene: TRBD1; V gene: TRBV5-1; J gene: TRBJ1-6; CDR3 length: 15; clone size: -; CDR3 protein: CASSPGDRDFSPLHF; CDR3 DNA: TGCGCCAGCAGCCCCGGGGACAGGGATTTTTCACCCCTCCACTTT
D gene: TRBD1; V gene: TRBV18; J gene: TRBJ2-6; CDR3 length: 15; clone size: -; CDR3 protein: CASSSTGAGANVLTF; CDR3 DNA: TGTGCCAGCTCAAGCACAGGGGCCGGGGCCAACGTCCTGACTTTC
D gene: TRBD1; V gene: TRBV9; J gene: TRBJ1-6; CDR3 length: 14; clone size: -; CDR3 protein: CASSGQGRNSPLHF; CDR3 DNA: TGTGCCAGCAGCGGACAGGGTAGAAATTCACCCCTCCACTTT
D gene: TRBD1; V gene: TRBV28; J gene: TRBJ1-2; CDR3 length: 15; clone size: -; CDR3 protein: CASSPLTGANYGYTF; CDR3 DNA: TGTGCCAGCAGTCCACTGACAGGGGCTAACTATGGCTACACCTTC
D gene: -; V gene: TRBV7-2; J gene: TRBJ1-6; CDR3 length: 13; clone size: -; CDR3 protein: CASSLGTRQILHF; CDR3 DNA: TGTGCCAGCAGCTTAGGCACCAGGCAAATACTCCACTTT
D gene: -; V gene: TRBV13; J gene: TRBJ2-6; CDR3 length: 18; clone size: -; CDR3 protein: CASSGPRDVISGANVLTF; CDR3 DNA: TGTGCCAGCAGCGGGCCGAGGGACGTCATTTCTGGGGCCAACGTCCTGACTTTC
D gene: -; V gene: TRBV28; J gene: TRBJ1-6; CDR3 length: 16; clone size: few; CDR3 protein: CASLPVGSRVISPLHF; CDR3 DNA: TGTGCCAGCCTCCCGGTCGGATCTCGGGTTATCTCACCCCTCCACTTT
D gene: -; V gene: TRBV28; J gene: TRBJ1-2; CDR3 length: 18; clone size: once; CDR3 protein: CASSLLHQFTRPTYGYTF; CDR3 DNA: TGTGCCAGCAGTTTGCTCCACCAATTCACCCGGCCCACCTATGGCTACACCTTC
D gene: TRBD2; V gene: TRBV7-2; J gene: TRBJ2-1; CDR3 length: 17; clone size: -; CDR3 protein: CASSLALRAGAGNEQFF; CDR3 DNA: TGTGCCAGCAGCTTAGCGCTTCGAGCGGGGGCGGGGAATGAGCAGTTCTTC
D gene: -; V gene: TRBV5-1; J gene: TRBJ1-1; CDR3 length: 13; clone size: -; CDR3 protein: CASRLVLNTEAFF; CDR3 DNA: TGCGCCAGCAGGCTGGTCTTGAACACTGAAGCTTTCTTT
D gene: -; V gene: TRBV7-2; J gene: TRBJ1-2; CDR3 length: 15; clone size: -; CDR3 protein: CASSHPQGRNYGYTF; CDR3 DNA: TGTGCCAGCAGCCACCCCCAGGGAAGGAACTATGGCTACACCTTC
D gene: -; V gene: TRBV13; J gene: TRBJ2-3; CDR3 length: 13; clone size: -; CDR3 protein: CASTQRGTDTQYF; CDR3 DNA: TGTGCCAGCACCCAGCGGGGCACAGATACGCAGTATTTT
D gene: -; V gene: TRBV7-9; J gene: TRBJ1-1; CDR3 length: 11; clone size: few; CDR3 protein: CASSLVTEAFF; CDR3 DNA: TGTGCCAGCAGCTTAGTCACTGAAGCTTTCTTT
D gene: -; V gene: TRBV7-8; J gene: TRBJ1-2; CDR3 length: 13; clone size: -; CDR3 protein: CASSEDSNYGYTF; CDR3 DNA: TGTGCCAGCAGCGAGGACAGTAACTATGGCTACACCTTC
D gene: TRBD1; V gene: TRBV30; J gene: TRBJ1-5; CDR3 length: 13; clone size: -; CDR3 protein: CAWGQGGNQPQHF; CDR3 DNA: TGTGCCTGGGGACAGGGGGGCAATCAGCCCCAGCATTTT